The clone carrying this T cell receptor (beta chain) was observed a handful of times. The CDR3 covers 15 residues. Germline CDR1 LNHDA, CDR2 SQIVND (reference sequence). Trimming stripped 11 bases from V and 0 bases from J, with 16 bases between. These data belong to a study of blood T cell repertoires in COVID-19. TCRdb keeps only in-frame clones here, not all; method: immunoSEQ multiplex PCR. The top ten clones hold about 4% of a sample with about 100,000 clones, around 83% of them seen once. The TCR originated in a woman aged 70-85 years with acute or convalescent COVID-19. Sequencing was carried out using peripheral blood. The V and J genes are TRBV19 and TRBJ1-4, with D uncertain. Written as DNA, the CDR3 is TGTGCCTCCTCCACGGTAACCTCAACTAATGAAAAACTGTTTTTT. Protein product: CASSTVTSTNEKLFF.